One TCR beta chain is described in this entry. The data were taken from a study of T cell changes during pregnancy in multiple sclerosis. The CDR3 contains 15 residues. Trimming took 0 bases from V and 1 from J, leaving 7 bases between them. The germline V gene has CDR1 LGHNA and CDR2 YSLEER. Only in-frame clones appear in the TCRdb table, and some are missing; sequencing was by immunoSEQ multiplex PCR. The sample contains 70,000 to 80,000 clones, about 85% of which appear only once. This chain links TRBV4-3 with TRBJ1-3; D is uncertain. The sequence was obtained from a female donor with multiple sclerosis, enrolled in a pregnancy study. Sequenced material: peripheral blood, taken before pregnancy. CDR3 in DNA: TGCGCCAGCAGCCAAGACACAGCTTCTGGAAACACCATATATTTT. Its protein is CASSQDTASGNTIYF.